The 24 T cell receptor beta chains presented below share a single source sample, sequenced in a study of siplizumab effects on memory and regulatory T cells. The method was immunoSEQ multiplex PCR; TCRdb's version includes in-frame clones alone and lacks a portion of them. The sample has 70,000 to 95,000 clones; more than 95% are singletons. What was sequenced was naive CD4+ T cells sorted from blood. The origin of the receptors is a human donor in good health.

The CDR3 nucleotides are TGTGCCAGCAGCCTTAGTACAGGGCCTTGGAACATTCAGTACTTC. Protein: CASSLSTGPWNIQYF. The chain couples TRBV7-2 to TRBJ2-4; D is perhaps TRBD1 (6 bases). Germline V gives CDR1 SGHTA, CDR2 FQGNSA. V shed 5 bases and J shed 7 bases, with 18 bases lying between them. The CDR3 is made up of 15 amino acids.

As DNA, the CDR3 is TGTGCCAGCTCACCACCGACGAGAGATGAGCAGTTCTTC. Protein product: CASSPPTRDEQFF. V usage is TRBV18 and J usage is TRBJ2-1; the D is unclear. Trimming left V 0 bases short and J 8 bases short, with 8 bases between. The length of the CDR3 is 13 residues. In germline, CDR1 is KGHSH, CDR2 LQKENI.

The V and J genes are TRBV7-2 and TRBJ1-1; D not certain. The germline V gene encodes CDR1 SGHTA and CDR2 FQGNSA. V was cut by 5 bases and J by 4 bases, with 11 bases left in between. This CDR3 is 13 amino acids long. CDR3 DNA sequence: TGTGCCAGCAGCAAACAACGGGGCACTGAAGCTTTCTTT. It yields the protein CASSKQRGTEAFF.

V gene TRBV6-5 combines with J gene TRBJ1-5; D possibly corresponds to TRBD1 (5 bases). The germline V gene encodes CDR1 MNHEY and CDR2 SVGAGI. The CDR3 spans 13 residues. Trimming cost V 6 bases and J 4 bases, with 10 bases left between them. This chain's CDR3 is CASSSGKNQPQHF. CDR3 sequence (DNA): TGTGCCAGCAGCTCAGGGAAAAATCAGCCCCAGCATTTT.

This chain uses TRBV9 with TRBJ2-1; D may match TRBD1 or TRBD2 (6 bases each). The V and J ends lost 3 bases and 7 bases respectively, with 14 bases between them. The CDR3 contains 14 residues. In germline, CDR1 is SGDLS, CDR2 YYNGEE. CDR3 sequence: CASSAMGGGNEQFF. The CDR3, as DNA: TGTGCCAGCAGCGCCATGGGGGGCGGAAATGAGCAGTTCTTC.

J is TRBJ2-1 and V is TRBV9; D possibly corresponds to TRBD1 (6 bases). CDR1 is SGDLS, CDR2 YYNGEE, per germline. The CDR3 runs 14 residues. The V end lost 0 bases, the J end lost 9 bases, and 13 bases lay between the germline ends. CDR3 nucleotide sequence: TGTGCCAGCAGCGTAGTCGGGACAACGTCTGAGCAGTTCTTC. This codes for CASSVVGTTSEQFF.

This chain links TRBV6-1 with TRBJ1-5; no reliable D call. The CDR3 has 15 residues. With 4 bases removed from V and 4 bases from J, the gap between germline ends came to 14 bases. Germline values: CDR1 MNHNS, CDR2 SASEGT. CDR3 amino acids: CASSGRPAGNQPQHF. The CDR3 DNA reads TGTGCCAGCAGTGGCCGGCCCGCGGGTAATCAGCCCCAGCATTTT.

The chain carries TRBV12-5 and TRBJ1-6; unclear D gene. Trimming took 6 bases from V and 12 from J, leaving 15 bases between them. The length of the CDR3 is 13 residues. Germline CDR1 and CDR2: LGHNT and FRNRAP. The CDR3 nucleotides read TGTGCTAGTGGACCCACACAAGGGATACCCCTCCACTTT. Translating it yields CASGPTQGIPLHF.

V gene TRBV7-2 combines with J gene TRBJ2-7, with D hard to call. Trimming stripped 5 bases from V and 5 bases from J, with 10 bases between. CDR3 size: 12 residues. Germline CDR1 and CDR2: SGHTA and FQGNSA. CDR3 nucleotides: TGTGCCAGCAGCCCCCGACGGGACGAGCAGTACTTC. Translation gives CASSPRRDEQYF. Based on the CDR3 plus reference TRBV7-2 and TRBJ2-7, the full variable domain is GAGVSQSPSNKVTEKGKDVELRCDPISGHTALYWYRQSLGQGLEFLIYFQGNSAPDKSGLPSDRFSAERTGGSVSTLTIQRTQQEDSAVYLCASSPRRDEQYFGPGTRLTVT.

The V gene is TRBV7-7, the J gene TRBJ2-7, with D possibly called TRBD1 or TRBD2 (5 bases each). There are 15 residues in the CDR3. With 5 bases removed from V and 7 bases from J, the gap between germline ends came to 21 bases. Germline CDR1 and CDR2: SSHAT and FNYEAQ (reference sequence). CDR3 nucleotide sequence: TGTGCCAGCAGCCCAGGGATCGTCAGGTCGGGGGAGCAGTACTTC. The encoded protein is CASSPGIVRSGEQYF.

The genes are TRBV19 and TRBJ1-5; 11 bases agree with TRBD1. The CDR3 is 16 residues long. CDR1 and CDR2 from the germline V gene are LNHDA and SQIVND (reference sequence). Germline trimming cut 5 bases from V and 5 bases from J; bases unmatched to any gene: 8. This chain's CDR3 is CASSGDRGGPYQPQHF. The CDR3 coding sequence is TGTGCCAGTAGTGGGGACAGGGGGGGTCCTTATCAGCCCCAGCATTTT.

A single count supports this clone. The chain is built from TRBV14 and TRBJ1-4; 8 nucleotides agree with TRBD1. The CDR3 length is 14 residues. Trimming at V came to 4 bases and at J to 4 bases, leaving 2 bases not matched to a gene. The germline CDR1 and CDR2 sequences are SGHDN and FVKESK. CDR3 sequence: CASSRDRFNEKLFF. CDR3 in DNA: TGTGCCAGCAGCCGGGACAGGTTTAATGAAAAACTGTTTTTT.

The count of this clone is one. This rearrangement joins TRBV7-3 to TRBJ2-2; the match to TRBD2 covers 12 bases. With V trimmed by 5 bases and J by 2 bases, 3 bases remained unmatched. The germline CDR1 and CDR2 sequences are SGHTA and FQGTGA. This CDR3 is built from 16 residues. The CDR3 DNA sequence: TGTGCCAGCAGCATGACTAGCGGGGGAAACACCGGGGAGCTGTTTTTT. Translated: CASSMTSGGNTGELFF.

The chain uses TRBV28 and TRBJ2-1, with 7 nucleotides matching TRBD1. The CDR3 runs 17 residues. CDR1 is MDHEN, CDR2 SYDVKM, per germline. V lost 7 bases, J lost 4 bases, and 16 bases stayed unmatched. Here the CDR3 reads CASTFRHRGGNYNEQFF. The CDR3, as DNA: TGTGCCAGCACCTTCCGGCACAGGGGTGGGAATTACAATGAGCAGTTCTTC.

The rearrangement uses TRBV30 and TRBJ2-5; D is possibly TRBD2 (7 bases). Germline V gene data show CDR1 as GTSNPN and CDR2 as SVGIG (reference sequence). V was trimmed by 4 bases and J by 10 bases, leaving 16 bases between them. The CDR3 contains 12 residues. As DNA, the CDR3 is TGTGCCTGGAAGCCGGCAGGGGAGGGCCAGTACTTC. It is translated as CAWKPAGEGQYF.

V and J are TRBV7-6 and TRBJ1-1; D gene ambiguous. Germline V gives CDR1 SGHVS, CDR2 FNYEAQ. Trimming took 6 bases from V and 4 from J, leaving 18 bases between them. The CDR3 spans 15 residues. CDR3 DNA sequence: TGTGCCAGCAGGCCCGCATCAGGCGGAAGCACTGAAGCTTTCTTT. Encoded protein: CASRPASGGSTEAFF.

The chain employs TRBV19 and TRBJ2-7; D possibly uses TRBD1 or TRBD2 (5 bases each). The CDR3 runs 15 residues. V was cut by 1 base and J by 5 bases, with 15 bases left in between. The germline V gene has CDR1 LNHDA and CDR2 SQIVND (reference sequence). The CDR3 here is CASSIGGRLGDEQYF. The CDR3 nucleotides are TGTGCCAGTAGTATAGGGGGCCGCCTCGGGGACGAGCAGTACTTC.

The V call is TRBV7-9, the J call TRBJ1-6, with D perhaps matching TRBD1 (5 bases). V was shortened by 0 bases and J by 5 bases, with 5 bases between the two germline ends. Germline assignment: CDR1 SEHNR and CDR2 FQNEAQ (reference sequence). The length of the CDR3 is 14 residues. CDR3 DNA: TGTGCCAGCAGCTTAGCAGGGGATAATTCACCCCTCCACTTT. This sequence encodes CASSLAGDNSPLHF.

This rearrangement joins TRBV5-1 to TRBJ2-3; tentative D call: TRBD1 (6 bases). The CDR3 runs to 12 residues. Trimming stripped 7 bases from V and 5 bases from J, with 11 bases between. CDR1 and CDR2 from the germline V gene are SGHRS and YFSETQ. This CDR3 is CASHRAGDTQYF. In DNA, the CDR3 is TGCGCCAGCCACAGGGCGGGAGATACGCAGTATTTT.

This chain links TRBV20-1 with TRBJ1-1; D is undetermined. V lost 6 bases to trimming and J lost 7 bases, with 12 bases between them. Germline CDR1 reads DFQATT; CDR2 reads SNEGSKA (reference sequence). The CDR3 is made up of 11 amino acids. The CDR3 loop is CSAYQTGEAFF. The CDR3 bases are TGCAGTGCCTACCAAACGGGTGAAGCTTTCTTT.

This clone appeared once. This chain uses TRBV5-1 with TRBJ2-5; TRBD2 might be the D (6 bases). Germline CDR1 and CDR2: SGHRS and YFSETQ. The CDR3 has 14 residues. V was pared by 0 bases and J by 5 bases, with 11 bases between. This CDR3 reads CASSLAGAGETQYF. The CDR3 DNA reads TGCGCCAGCAGCTTGGCCGGGGCGGGGGAGACCCAGTACTTC.

V and J are TRBV5-3 and TRBJ2-7, with 7 bases identical to TRBD2. TRBV5-3 is reported as an ORF; its role is uncertain. The CDR3 loop spans 17 amino acids. J was trimmed by 3 bases and V by 0 bases; bases with no gene match: 12. The CDR3 sequence: CARSLARAGRGVYEQYF. In nucleotides, the CDR3 is TGTGCCAGAAGCTTGGCACGGGCAGGGAGGGGAGTCTACGAGCAGTACTTC.

This clone appeared once. This rearrangement joins TRBV5-7 to TRBJ2-7, with D possibly matching TRBD2 (6 bases). TRBV5-7 is known as an ORF, though its function is uncertain. The CDR3 covers 14 residues. Trimming took 0 bases from V and 3 from J, leaving 10 bases between them. The CDR3 DNA reads TGTGCCAGCAGCTTGGTGTTTAGCGGCTACGAGCAGTACTTC. Its translation is CASSLVFSGYEQYF.

The J gene is TRBJ2-1, the V gene TRBV9; 12 bases align to TRBD2. The germline V gene has CDR1 SGDLS and CDR2 YYNGEE. Losses at the gene ends were 0 bases for V and 2 bases for J; bases not matched to a gene: 3. The CDR3 is 17 residues long. The CDR3 here is CASSVDTSGGTYNEQFF. The CDR3 DNA sequence: TGTGCCAGCAGCGTAGATACTAGCGGGGGGACCTACAATGAGCAGTTCTTC.